This T cell receptor beta chain is drawn from a study of T cell responses to AZD1222 COVID-19 vaccine. Using immunoSEQ multiplex PCR, the repertoire was profiled, and TCRdb retains in-frame clones only, with some absent. The table has about 140,000 clones, approximately 90% seen once; the top ten hold approximately 3%. The receptor comes from an adult in good health. Source: peripheral blood, taken on day 0 of AZD1222 vaccination.

The CDR3 is CASSYSPYNSPLHF. DNA of the CDR3: TGTGCCAGCAGTTACAGCCCCTATAATTCACCCCTCCACTTT. The chain is built from TRBV6-5 and TRBJ1-6; D not resolved. The CDR3 totals 14 residues. Germline assignment: CDR1 MNHEY and CDR2 SVGAGI. Trimming stripped 2 bases from V and 2 bases from J, with 4 bases between.